This T cell receptor beta chain was identified during a study of cytomegalovirus exposure and HLA in healthy donors. Germline V gene lookup returns CDR1 GTSNPN and CDR2 SVGIG (reference sequence). Trimming removed 4 bases from V and 10 bases from J; junction bases left unmatched: 8. CDR3 length: 14 residues. The PCR employed 60 Vbeta primers together with 13 Jbeta primers. TCRdb's table, derived via immunoSEQ multiplex PCR, lists solely in-frame clones and lacks some. The sample lists some 94,000 clones, about two thirds occurring once. This clonotype was obtained from a man aged 50-59 years in good health and CMV-seronegative. The sequenced material came from PBMCs. The chain joins TRBV30 to TRBJ1-6, with 9 bases lining up with TRBD1. This CDR3 is CAWKGTGSDSPLHF. The DNA for the CDR3 is TGTGCCTGGAAGGGGACAGGGAGTGACTCACCCCTCCACTTT.